This passage covers 8 T cell receptor beta chains from one sample sequenced in a study of blood T cell repertoires in COVID-19. Sequencing used immunoSEQ multiplex PCR; TCRdb keeps in-frame clones, though not all of them. The repertoire includes 70,000 or so clones, approximately 90% of them detected once, and less than 7.5% sits in the top ten. Sequencing was carried out using peripheral blood. The receptors here all came from a woman aged 80 or over with active COVID-19.

The J gene is TRBJ2-1, the V gene TRBV2, with D possibly matching TRBD2 (6 bases). This CDR3 region has 14 residues. The V and J ends lost 4 bases and 7 bases respectively, with 14 bases between them. Germline assignment: CDR1 SNHLY and CDR2 FYNNEI. The CDR3 reads CASSGARLGNEQFF. The CDR3 region has the DNA TGTGCCAGCAGTGGGGCTAGACTAGGTAATGAGCAGTTCTTC.

This chain connects TRBV11-1 to TRBJ2-7; maybe TRBD1 (6 bases). The CDR3 has 15 residues. From germline, CDR1 is SGHAT and CDR2 FQDESV (reference sequence). V was trimmed by 5 bases and J by 7 bases, leaving 21 bases between them. CDR3 sequence: CASSPPGALAQEQYF. The CDR3 nucleotides are TGTGCCAGCAGCCCGCCAGGGGCTTTAGCCCAAGAGCAGTACTTC.

This sequence joins TRBV28 and TRBJ2-7; D is possibly TRBD2 (7 bases). The CDR3 consists of 16 residues. From germline, CDR1 is MDHEN and CDR2 SYDVKM. The V end was cut by 0 bases, the J end by 3 bases, with 15 bases between. CDR3 in DNA: TGTGCCAGCAGTTTATGGGCGGGGGCGAGTCACTACGAGCAGTACTTC. Its translation: CASSLWAGASHYEQYF.

This chain connects TRBV6-6 to TRBJ1-1; 7 positions match TRBD1. In germline, CDR1 is MNHNY, CDR2 SVGAGI (reference sequence). There are 15 residues in the CDR3. J was trimmed by 1 base and V by 3 bases; bases with no gene match: 5. The CDR3 is CASSYAGGSNTEAFF. The CDR3 nucleotides read TGTGCCAGCAGTTATGCAGGGGGTTCGAACACTGAAGCTTTCTTT.

The J gene is TRBJ1-5, the V gene TRBV19, with TRBD1 identical over 9 bases. J lost 4 bases, V lost 9 bases, and 16 bases had no gene match. Germline lookup yields CDR1 LNHDA and CDR2 SQIVND (reference sequence). This CDR3 is 17 amino acids long. The CDR3 DNA reads as TGTGCCAGAGAATTTAATACGGGACAGGGAATAAATCAGCCCCAGCATTTT. As protein: CAREFNTGQGINQPQHF.

The chain has TRBV18 and TRBJ1-6; 10 positions match TRBD1. CDR3 size: 17 residues. J gave up 7 bases and V 2 bases, and 8 bases lay outside the gene matches. Germline assignment: CDR1 KGHSH and CDR2 LQKENI. This CDR3 reads CASSPESRTGGNSPLHF. Written as DNA, the CDR3 is TGTGCCAGCTCACCAGAGTCGCGGACAGGGGGGAATTCACCCCTCCACTTT.

The chain carries TRBV3-1 (or the pseudogene TRBV3-2) and TRBJ2-7; 11 nucleotides align to TRBD2. Germline assignment: CDR1 LGHDT and CDR2 YNNKEL (reference sequence). CDR3 length equals 14 residues. V was pared by 4 bases and J by 4 bases, with 3 bases of the junction left unmatched. The CDR3 region is CASSLSSGRYEQYF. Here the CDR3 DNA reads TGTGCCAGCAGCCTGTCTAGCGGGAGGTACGAGCAGTACTTC.

This chain links TRBV10-3 with TRBJ2-1; 9 bases align to TRBD1. CDR1 and CDR2 (germline): ENHRY, SYGVKD. The CDR3 covers 15 residues. V shed 6 bases and J 4 bases; nucleotides not matched to a gene: 7. CDR3 nucleotides: TGTGCCATCAGCGACCCGGGACAGGGATACAATGAGCAGTTCTTC. It is translated as CAISDPGQGYNEQFF.